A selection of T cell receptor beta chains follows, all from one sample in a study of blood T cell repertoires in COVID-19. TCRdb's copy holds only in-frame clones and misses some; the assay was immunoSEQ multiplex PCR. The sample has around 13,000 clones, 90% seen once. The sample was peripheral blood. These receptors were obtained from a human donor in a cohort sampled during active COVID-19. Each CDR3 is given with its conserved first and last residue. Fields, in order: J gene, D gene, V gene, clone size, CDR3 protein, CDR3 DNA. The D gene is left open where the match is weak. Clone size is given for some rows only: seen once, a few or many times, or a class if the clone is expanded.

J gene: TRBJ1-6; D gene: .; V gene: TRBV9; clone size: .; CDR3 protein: CASSVARGIDNSPLHF; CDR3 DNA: TGTGCCAGCAGCGTAGCGCGAGGGATAGATAATTCACCCCTCCACTTT
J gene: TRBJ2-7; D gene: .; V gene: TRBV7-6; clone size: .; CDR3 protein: CASSSRTASYEQYF; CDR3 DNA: TGTGCCAGCAGCTCCCGAACAGCTTCCTACGAGCAGTACTTC
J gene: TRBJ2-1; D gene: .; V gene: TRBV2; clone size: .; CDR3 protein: CASGVAAYNEQFF; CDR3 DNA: TGTGCCAGCGGAGTAGCGGCCTACAATGAGCAGTTCTTC
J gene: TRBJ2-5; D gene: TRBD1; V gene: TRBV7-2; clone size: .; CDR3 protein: CASSSTGGETQYF; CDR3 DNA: TGTGCCAGCAGCTCAACAGGGGGCGAGACCCAGTACTTC
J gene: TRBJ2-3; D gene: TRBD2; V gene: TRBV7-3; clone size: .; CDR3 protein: CASSLTGLSTDTQYF; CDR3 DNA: TGTGCCAGCAGCTTAACGGGACTAAGCACAGATACGCAGTATTTT
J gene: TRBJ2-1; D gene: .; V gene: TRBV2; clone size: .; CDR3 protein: CASSSGDHIF; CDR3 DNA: TGTGCCAGCAGTTCGGGGGACCACATCTTC
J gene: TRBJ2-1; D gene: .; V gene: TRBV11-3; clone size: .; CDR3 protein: CASSLGGASSYNEQFF; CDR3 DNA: TGTGCCAGCAGCTTAGGTGGGGCTTCTAGCTACAATGAGCAGTTCTTC
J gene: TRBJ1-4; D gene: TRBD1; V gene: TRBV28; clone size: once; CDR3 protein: CASTSGGINEKLFF; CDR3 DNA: TGTGCCAGCACCTCAGGGGGGATTAATGAAAAACTGTTTTTT
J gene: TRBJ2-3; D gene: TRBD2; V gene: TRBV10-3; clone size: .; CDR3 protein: CAISTGLAGVTDTQYF; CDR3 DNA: TGTGCCATCAGTACAGGACTAGCGGGAGTCACAGATACGCAGTATTTT
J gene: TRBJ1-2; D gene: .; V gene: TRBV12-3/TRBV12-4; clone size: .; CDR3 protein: CASSLRDGYTF; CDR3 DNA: TGTGCCAGCAGTTTAAGAGATGGCTACACCTTC
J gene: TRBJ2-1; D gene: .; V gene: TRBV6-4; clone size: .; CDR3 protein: CASSEGPLSYNEQFF; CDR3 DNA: TGTGCCAGCAGTGAGGGGCCCCTCTCCTACAATGAGCAGTTCTTC
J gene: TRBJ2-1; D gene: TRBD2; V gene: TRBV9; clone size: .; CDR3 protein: CASSALAGGREQFF; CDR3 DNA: TGTGCCAGCAGCGCACTAGCGGGAGGGAGAGAGCAGTTCTTC
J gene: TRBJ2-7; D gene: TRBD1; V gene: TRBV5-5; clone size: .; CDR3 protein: CASSEGPGQVYEQYF; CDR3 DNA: TGTGCCAGCAGCGAGGGACCGGGACAGGTCTACGAGCAGTACTTC
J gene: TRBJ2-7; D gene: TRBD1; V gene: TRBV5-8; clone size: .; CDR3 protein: CASSSGQGTYEQYF; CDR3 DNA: TGTGCCAGCAGCTCGGGACAGGGAACCTACGAGCAGTACTTC
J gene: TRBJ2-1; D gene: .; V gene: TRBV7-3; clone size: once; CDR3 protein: CASSKTSYNEQFF; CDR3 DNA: TGTGCCAGCAGCAAAACTAGCTACAATGAGCAGTTCTTC
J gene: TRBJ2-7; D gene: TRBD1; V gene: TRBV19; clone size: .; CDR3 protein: CASSIAGQGYEQYF; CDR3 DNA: TGTGCCAGTAGTATAGCTGGACAGGGCTACGAGCAGTACTTC
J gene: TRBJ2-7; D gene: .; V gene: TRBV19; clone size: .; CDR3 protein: CASSQNSGSSYEQYF; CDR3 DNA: TGTGCCAGTAGTCAAAATAGCGGTAGCTCCTACGAGCAGTACTTC
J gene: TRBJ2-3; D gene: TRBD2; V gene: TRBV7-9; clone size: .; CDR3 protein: CASSNALGGPRDTQYF; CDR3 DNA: TGTGCCAGCAGCAACGCCCTGGGAGGGCCAAGAGATACGCAGTATTTT
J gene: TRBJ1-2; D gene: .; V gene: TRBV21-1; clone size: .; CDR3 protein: CARRGHFPNYGYTF; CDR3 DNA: TGTGCCAGGAGGGGACATTTTCCTAACTATGGCTACACCTTC
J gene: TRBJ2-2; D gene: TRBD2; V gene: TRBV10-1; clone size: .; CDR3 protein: CASSDGRGVTGELFF; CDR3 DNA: TGCGCCAGCAGTGACGGGCGGGGGGTAACTGGGGAGCTGTTTTTT
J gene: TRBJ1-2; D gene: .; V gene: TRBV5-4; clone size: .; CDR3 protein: CASSLDSLNYGYTF; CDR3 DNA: TGTGCCAGCAGCTTGGACAGCCTTAACTATGGCTACACCTTC
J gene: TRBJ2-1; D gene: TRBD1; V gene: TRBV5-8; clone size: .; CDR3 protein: CASSYTPGQGYEQFF; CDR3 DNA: TGTGCCAGCAGCTACACTCCGGGACAGGGGTATGAGCAGTTCTTC
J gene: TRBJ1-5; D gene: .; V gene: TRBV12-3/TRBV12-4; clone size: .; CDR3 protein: CASSLSSQPQHF; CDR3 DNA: TGTGCCAGCAGTTTAAGCTCTCAGCCCCAGCATTTT
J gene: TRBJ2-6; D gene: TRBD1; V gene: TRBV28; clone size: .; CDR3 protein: CASSPVGQGGGANVLTF; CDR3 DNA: TGTGCCAGCAGTCCCGTTGGACAGGGAGGTGGGGCCAACGTCCTGACTTTC
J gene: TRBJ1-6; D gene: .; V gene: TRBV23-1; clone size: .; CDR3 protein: CASTRTVKNNSPLHF; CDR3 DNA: TGCGCCAGCACTAGGACAGTAAAGAATAATTCACCCCTCCACTTT
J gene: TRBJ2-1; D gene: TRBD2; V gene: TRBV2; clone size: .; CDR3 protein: CASSRLAGGQDEQFF; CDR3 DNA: TGTGCCAGCAGCCGCCTAGCGGGGGGGCAAGATGAGCAGTTCTTC
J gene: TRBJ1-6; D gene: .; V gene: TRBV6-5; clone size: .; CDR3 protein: CASSQSRLSPLHF; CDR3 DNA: TGTGCCAGCAGCCAAAGTCGGTTGTCACCCCTCCACTTT
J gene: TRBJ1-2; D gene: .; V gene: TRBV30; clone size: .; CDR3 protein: CAWSVSLYYGYTF; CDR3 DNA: TGTGCCTGGAGTGTTAGCCTTTACTATGGCTACACCTTC
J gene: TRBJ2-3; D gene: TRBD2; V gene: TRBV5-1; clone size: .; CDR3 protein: CASSPRTSGSSDTQYF; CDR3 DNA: TGCGCCAGCAGTCCGCGGACTAGCGGGAGCTCAGATACGCAGTATTTT
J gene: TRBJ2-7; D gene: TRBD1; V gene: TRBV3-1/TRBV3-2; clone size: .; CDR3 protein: CASSLGQGSYEQYF; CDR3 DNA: TGTGCCAGCAGCTTGGGACAGGGATCCTACGAGCAGTACTTC
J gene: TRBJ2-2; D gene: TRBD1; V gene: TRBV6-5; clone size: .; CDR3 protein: CASRGQGYTGELFF; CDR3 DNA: TGTGCCAGCCGAGGACAGGGGTACACCGGGGAGCTGTTTTTT
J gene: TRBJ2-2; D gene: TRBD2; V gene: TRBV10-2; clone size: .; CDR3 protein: CASSDWREGPRAGELFF; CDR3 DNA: TGCGCCAGCAGTGACTGGCGGGAGGGGCCTCGTGCCGGGGAGCTGTTTTTT
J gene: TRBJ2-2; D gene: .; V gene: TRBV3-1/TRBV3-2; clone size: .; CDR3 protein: CASSQVLSFPGELFF; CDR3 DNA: TGTGCCAGCAGCCAAGTATTGAGTTTTCCCGGGGAGCTGTTTTTT
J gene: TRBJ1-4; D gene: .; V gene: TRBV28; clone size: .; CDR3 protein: CASSLLSATNEKLFF; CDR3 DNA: TGTGCCAGCAGTCTATTATCTGCAACTAATGAAAAACTGTTTTTT
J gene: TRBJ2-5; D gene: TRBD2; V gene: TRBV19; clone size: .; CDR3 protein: CASTTGGSGYQETQYF; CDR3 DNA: TGTGCCAGCACGACGGGGGGTAGCGGTTACCAAGAGACCCAGTACTTC
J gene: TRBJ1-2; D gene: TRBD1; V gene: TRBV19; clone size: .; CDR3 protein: CASSMGQGRNYGYTF; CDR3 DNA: TGTGCCAGTAGTATGGGACAGGGGCGCAACTATGGCTACACCTTC
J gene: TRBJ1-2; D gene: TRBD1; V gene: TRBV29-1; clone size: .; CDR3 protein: CSVLQTGGHGYTF; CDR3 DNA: TGCAGCGTTTTACAGACAGGGGGCCATGGCTACACCTTC
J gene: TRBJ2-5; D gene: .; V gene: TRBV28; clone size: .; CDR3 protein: CASSLSGGQIEETQYF; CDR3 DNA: TGTGCCAGCAGTTTGAGCGGCGGACAGATAGAAGAGACCCAGTACTTC
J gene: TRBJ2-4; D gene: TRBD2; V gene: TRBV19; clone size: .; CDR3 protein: CASSISASGTNIQYF; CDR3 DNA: TGTGCCAGTAGTATATCCGCTAGCGGGACAAACATTCAGTACTTC
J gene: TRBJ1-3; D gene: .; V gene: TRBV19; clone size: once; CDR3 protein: CASTSTAAGASSGNTIYF; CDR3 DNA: TGTGCCAGTACCTCGACCGCGGCAGGGGCTTCCTCTGGAAACACCATATATTTT
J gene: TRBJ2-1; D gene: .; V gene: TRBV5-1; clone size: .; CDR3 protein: CASSYQQGPYNEQFF; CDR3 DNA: TGCGCCAGCAGCTACCAACAGGGACCCTACAATGAGCAGTTCTTC
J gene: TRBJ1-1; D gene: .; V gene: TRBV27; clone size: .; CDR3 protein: CASRTENTEAFF; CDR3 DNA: TGTGCCAGCAGGACAGAGAACACTGAAGCTTTCTTT
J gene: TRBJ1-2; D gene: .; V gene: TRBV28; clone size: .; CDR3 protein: CASSSPGHISGGYTF; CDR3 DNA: TGTGCCAGCAGCTCACCGGGACACATATCGGGTGGCTACACCTTC
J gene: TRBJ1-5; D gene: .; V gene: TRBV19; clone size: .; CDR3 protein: CASSITVAGNSNQPQHF; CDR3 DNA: TGTGCCAGTAGTATAACCGTGGCAGGGAATAGCAATCAGCCCCAGCATTTT
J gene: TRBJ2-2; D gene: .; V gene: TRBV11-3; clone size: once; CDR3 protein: CASRKSGTTNTGELFF; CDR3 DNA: TGTGCCAGCCGAAAATCAGGGACAACGAACACCGGGGAGCTGTTTTTT